Following are 3 T cell receptor beta chains from one sample sequenced in a study of cytomegalovirus exposure and HLA in healthy donors. The PCR used 60 Vbeta and 13 Jbeta primers. Sequencing used immunoSEQ multiplex PCR; TCRdb keeps in-frame clones, though not all of them. The profile shows 200,000 or so clones, 80% of them singletons. Sequencing was done on a sample of PBMCs. The receptors here all came from a middle-aged man in good health and CMV-seropositive.

The chain links TRBV4-3 to TRBJ1-3; no definite D call. CDR3 size: 14 residues. Germline V gives CDR1 LGHNA, CDR2 YSLEER. Trimming shortened V by 0 bases and J by 3 bases, and 6 bases separated the two germline ends. The CDR3 loop is CASSQDNGGNTIYF. CDR3 sequence (DNA): TGCGCCAGCAGCCAAGACAACGGTGGAAACACCATATATTTT.

The rearrangement joins TRBV10-3 to TRBJ2-5, with 9 positions matching TRBD2. Germline V gene data show CDR1 as ENHRY and CDR2 as SYGVKD. The trim removed 7 bases at V and 2 bases at J, leaving 5 bases unmatched. CDR3 length equals 14 residues. CDR3 nucleotide sequence: TGTGCCATCAAGCCAGCGGGGGGTCAAGAGACCCAGTACTTC. As protein: CAIKPAGGQETQYF.

V is TRBV7-9 and J is TRBJ2-3, with 7 bases that match TRBD2. V dropped 1 base and J dropped 2; count of bases not matched to a gene: 9. The CDR3 has 17 residues. Germline CDR1 and CDR2: SEHNR and FQNEAQ (reference sequence). The CDR3: CASSLGDGAGYTDTQYF. CDR3 in DNA: TGTGCCAGCAGCTTAGGGGATGGAGCGGGGTACACAGATACGCAGTATTTT.